This T cell receptor (beta chain) was captured by sequencing in a study of circulating and synovial CD4+ cells in juvenile arthritis. Clones were sequenced by immunoSEQ multiplex PCR, and TCRdb holds only the in-frame ones, with some missing. The sample comprises about 32,000 clones, 90% to 95% of which are singletons, and about 0.61% rests with the top ten. About this clone itself: Antigen unknown.

V dropped 1 base and J dropped 2 bases, with 12 bases sitting between them. CDR1 is SGHNT, CDR2 YENEEA, per germline. The CDR3 is made up of 15 amino acids. Study conclusions and caveats: CPL versus bulk CD4 samples: T cell genome counts differed by at least an order of magnitude. Shared-clonotype fractions with synovium likely underestimate full repertoire overlap. Compared with bulk blood, circulating pathogenic-like lymphocytes shared substantially more CDR3 sequences with synovial T cells.

The receptor was isolated from a human donor with juvenile idiopathic arthritis. The sample was CD4+ T cells from blood. V usage is TRBV11-3 and J usage is TRBJ2-7, with TRBD1 as a possible D gene (6 bases). In nucleotides, the CDR3 is TGTGCCAGCAGCTTAGGAGGGACACATACCTACGAGCAGTACTTC. Translation: CASSLGGTHTYEQYF.